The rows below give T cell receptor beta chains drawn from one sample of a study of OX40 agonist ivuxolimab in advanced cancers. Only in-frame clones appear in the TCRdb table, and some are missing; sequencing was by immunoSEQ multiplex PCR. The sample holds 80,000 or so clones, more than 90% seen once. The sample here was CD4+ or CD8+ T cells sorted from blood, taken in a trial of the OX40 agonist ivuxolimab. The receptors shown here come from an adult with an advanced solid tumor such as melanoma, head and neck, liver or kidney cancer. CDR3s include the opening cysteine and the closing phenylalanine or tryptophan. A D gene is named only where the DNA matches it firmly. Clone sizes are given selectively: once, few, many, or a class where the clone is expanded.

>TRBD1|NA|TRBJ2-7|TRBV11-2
CASSFLQGLGNEQYF
TGTGCCAGCAGCTTCCTACAGGGGCTCGGGAACGAGCAGTACTTC
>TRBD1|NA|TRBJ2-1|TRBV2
CASSESWAGGGFF
TGTGCCAGCAGTGAAAGTTGGGCAGGGGGCGGGTTCTTC
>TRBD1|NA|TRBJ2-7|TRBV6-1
CASSEFWTGGTYEQYF
TGTGCCAGCAGTGAATTCTGGACAGGGGGAACCTACGAGCAGTACTTC
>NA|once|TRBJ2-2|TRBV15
CATSRNGGDTGELFF
TGTGCCACCAGCAGAAACGGGGGTGACACCGGGGAGCTGTTTTTT
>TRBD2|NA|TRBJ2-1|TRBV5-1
CASSPGLAGSNEQFF
TGCGCCAGCAGCCCGGGACTAGCGGGGTCCAATGAGCAGTTCTTC
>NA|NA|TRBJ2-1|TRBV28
CASSLWGRSYNSEQFF
TGTGCCAGCAGTTTATGGGGGCGGAGCTACAATTCTGAGCAGTTCTTC
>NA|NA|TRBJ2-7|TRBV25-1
CASSASGASGNEQYF
TGTGCCAGCAGTGCGTCGGGAGCCTCCGGCAACGAGCAGTACTTC
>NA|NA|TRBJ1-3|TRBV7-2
CASSLQGAGNTIYF
TGTGCCAGCAGCTTACAAGGGGCAGGAAACACCATATATTTT
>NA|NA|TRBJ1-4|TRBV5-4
CASSPAGAPIGEKLFF
TGTGCCAGCAGCCCAGCGGGGGCCCCTATAGGTGAAAAACTGTTTTTT
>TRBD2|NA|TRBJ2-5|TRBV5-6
CASSPEGGGRAWETQYF
TGTGCCAGCAGCCCAGAGGGGGGCGGGAGGGCCTGGGAGACCCAGTACTTC
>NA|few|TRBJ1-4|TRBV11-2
CASSLDPGGREKLFF
TGTGCCAGCAGCTTAGATCCGGGGGGGCGTGAAAAACTGTTTTTT
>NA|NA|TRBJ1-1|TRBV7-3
CASSLTADNTEAFF
TGTGCCAGCAGCTTAACGGCAGATAACACTGAAGCTTTCTTT
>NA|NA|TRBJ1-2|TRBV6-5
CASSYTRVNYGYTF
TGTGCCAGCAGTTATACGCGGGTGAACTATGGCTACACCTTC
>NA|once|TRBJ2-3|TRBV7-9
CASSRPSGLGTDTQYF
TGTGCCAGCAGCCGCCCGAGCGGTCTGGGCACAGATACGCAGTATTTT
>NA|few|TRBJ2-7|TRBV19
CASSITTGREQYF
TGTGCCAGTAGTATCACTACTGGACGGGAGCAGTACTTC
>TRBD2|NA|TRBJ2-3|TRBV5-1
CASSLSIAGGADTQYF
TGCGCCAGCAGCTTATCCATAGCGGGGGGAGCAGATACGCAGTATTTT
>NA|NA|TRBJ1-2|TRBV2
CASKTEAGGYTF
TGTGCCAGCAAGACAGAGGCCGGTGGCTACACCTTC
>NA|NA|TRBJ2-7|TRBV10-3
CAIEGQDTYEQYF
TGTGCCATTGAAGGGCAGGACACCTACGAGCAGTACTTC
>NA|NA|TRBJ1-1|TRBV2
CASSEQVDTEAFF
TGTGCCAGCAGTGAACAAGTGGACACTGAAGCTTTCTTT
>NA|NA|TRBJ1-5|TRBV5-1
CASSRDKSGGQPQHF
TGCGCCAGCAGCCGGGACAAAAGCGGGGGTCAGCCCCAGCATTTT
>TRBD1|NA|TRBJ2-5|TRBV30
CAWSPQGAETQYF
TGTGCCTGGAGCCCACAGGGGGCAGAGACCCAGTACTTC
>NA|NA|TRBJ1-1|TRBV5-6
CASSFRHLLRAFF
TGTGCCAGCAGCTTTCGACACCTCTTACGAGCTTTCTTT
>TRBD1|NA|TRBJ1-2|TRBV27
CASRRPGQGDYGYTF
TGTGCCAGCAGACGCCCGGGACAGGGGGACTATGGCTACACCTTC
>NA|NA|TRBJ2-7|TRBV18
CASSPQRGLEQYF
TGTGCCAGCTCACCACAACGGGGGCTCGAGCAGTACTTC
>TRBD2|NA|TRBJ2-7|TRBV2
CASRIQAGIRYEQYF
TGTGCCAGCAGGATCCAAGCGGGGATCCGCTACGAGCAGTACTTC
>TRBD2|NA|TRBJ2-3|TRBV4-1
CASSQDKLAGTFGPDTQYF
TGCGCCAGCAGCCAAGATAAACTAGCGGGGACCTTCGGGCCAGATACGCAGTATTTT
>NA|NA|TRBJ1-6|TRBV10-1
CASSDGASGNSPLHF
TGCGCCAGCAGTGATGGGGCCTCGGGGAATTCACCCCTCCACTTT
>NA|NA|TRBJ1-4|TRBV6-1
CASSSDGSTNEKLFF
TGTGCCAGCAGCTCCGACGGATCAACTAATGAAAAACTGTTTTTT
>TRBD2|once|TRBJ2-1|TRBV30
CAWSSGGAVNEQFF
TGTGCCTGGTCAAGCGGGGGGGCGGTTAATGAGCAGTTCTTC
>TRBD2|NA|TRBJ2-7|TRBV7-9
CASSPHGRANYEQYF
TGTGCCAGCAGCCCCCACGGGAGGGCCAATTACGAGCAGTACTTC
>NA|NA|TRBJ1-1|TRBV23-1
CASSQYNTVNTEAFF
TGCGCCAGCAGTCAATATAACACCGTGAACACTGAAGCTTTCTTT
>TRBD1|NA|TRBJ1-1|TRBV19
CASRGTDTGMNTEAFF
TGTGCCAGTAGAGGGACAGACACAGGGATGAACACTGAAGCTTTCTTT
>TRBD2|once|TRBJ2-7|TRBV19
CASSISGGRFYEQYF
TGTGCCAGTAGTATCTCCGGCGGGAGGTTTTACGAGCAGTACTTC
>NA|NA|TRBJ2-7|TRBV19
CASSRTGTRAYEQYF
TGTGCCAGTAGTAGGACCGGGACCCGAGCCTACGAGCAGTACTTC
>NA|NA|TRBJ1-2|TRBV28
CASSIDRRGYTF
TGTGCCAGCAGTATTGATAGACGGGGCTACACCTTC
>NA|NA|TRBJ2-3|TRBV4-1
CASSQSGSGNTQYF
TGCGCCAGCAGCCAAAGCGGTTCTGGGAATACGCAGTATTTT
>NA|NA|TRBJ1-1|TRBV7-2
CASSLVLDPNTEAFF
TGTGCCAGCAGCTTAGTACTCGACCCAAACACTGAAGCTTTCTTT
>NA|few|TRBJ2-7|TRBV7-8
CASSFEGDSYEQYF
TGTGCCAGCAGCTTCGAGGGGGACTCCTACGAGCAGTACTTC
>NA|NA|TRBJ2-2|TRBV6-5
CASSPASGTGELFF
TGTGCCAGCAGTCCCGCGAGTGGGACCGGGGAGCTGTTTTTT
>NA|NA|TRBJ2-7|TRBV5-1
CASSLGYEQYF
TGCGCCAGCAGCTTGGGATACGAGCAGTACTTC
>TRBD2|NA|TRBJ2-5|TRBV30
CAWSPSWRGGHETQYF
TGTGCCTGGAGCCCATCCTGGCGGGGGGGCCACGAGACCCAGTACTTC
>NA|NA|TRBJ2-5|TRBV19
CASSRGETQYF
TGTGCCAGTAGTAGGGGGGAGACCCAGTACTTC
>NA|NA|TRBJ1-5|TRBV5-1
CASSLERGGQPQHF
TGCGCCAGCAGCTTGGAAAGGGGAGGTCAGCCCCAGCATTTT
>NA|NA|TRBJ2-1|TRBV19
CASSASPGDEQFF
TGTGCCAGTAGTGCCAGCCCGGGGGATGAGCAGTTCTTC
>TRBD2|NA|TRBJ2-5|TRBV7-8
CASSLGSGGSGRALETQYF
TGTGCCAGCAGCTTAGGGTCAGGTGGCAGCGGGAGGGCCTTGGAGACCCAGTACTTC
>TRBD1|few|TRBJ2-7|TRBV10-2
CASSETGQGIYEQYF
TGCGCCAGCAGTGAGACAGGACAGGGCATCTACGAGCAGTACTTC
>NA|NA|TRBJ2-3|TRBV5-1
CASSRTEYTDTQYF
TGCGCCAGCAGCCGGACAGAGTACACAGATACGCAGTATTTT
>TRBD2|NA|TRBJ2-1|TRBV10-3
CAISSTSGYSYNEQFF
TGTGCCATCAGTTCGACTAGCGGGTACTCCTACAATGAGCAGTTCTTC
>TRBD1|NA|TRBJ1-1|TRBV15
CATSIQTGVAPEAFF
TGTGCCACCAGTATACAAACAGGGGTTGCGCCAGAAGCTTTCTTT
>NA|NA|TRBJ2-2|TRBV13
CASSPAVPTGELFF
TGTGCCAGCAGCCCGGCAGTCCCCACCGGGGAGCTGTTTTTT
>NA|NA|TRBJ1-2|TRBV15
CATSRDMNYGYTF
TGTGCCACCAGCAGAGATATGAACTATGGCTACACCTTC
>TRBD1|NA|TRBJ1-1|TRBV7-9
CASSPGQGERDTEAFF
TGTGCCAGCAGCCCAGGACAGGGTGAGAGGGACACTGAAGCTTTCTTT
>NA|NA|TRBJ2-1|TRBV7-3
CASSLLGGGVSLYNEQFF
TGTGCCAGCAGCTTACTCGGAGGGGGCGTGAGCCTCTACAATGAGCAGTTCTTC
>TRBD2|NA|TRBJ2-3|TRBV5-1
CASSRGLAGSTDTQYF
TGCGCCAGCAGCAGAGGACTAGCGGGAAGCACAGATACGCAGTATTTT
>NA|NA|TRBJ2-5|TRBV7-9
CASSSPARGSKETQYF
TGTGCCAGCAGCTCCCCGGCCCGCGGATCGAAAGAGACCCAGTACTTC
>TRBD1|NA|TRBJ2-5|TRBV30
CAWETGTGLYQETQYF
TGTGCCTGGGAAACTGGGACAGGGTTGTACCAAGAGACCCAGTACTTC